Only one count was recorded for the clone carrying this T cell receptor beta chain. Germline V lookup: CDR1 MNHNS, CDR2 SASEGT. V shed 6 bases and J shed 8 bases, with 22 bases lying between them. The CDR3 consists of 15 residues. Assay: immunoSEQ multiplex PCR; the TCRdb copy retains only in-frame clones and omits some. The repertoire holds 10,000 to 13,000 clones, around 85% seen once, with 7.8% in the top ten. The data were taken from a study of tumor-infiltrating lymphocytes in localized non-small cell lung cancer. About the research overall: Resected tumor was paired with non-adjacent uninvolved lung from the same patient.

This clonotype was sampled from a human donor with non-small cell lung cancer. Sequenced input: uninvolved lung tissue not adjacent to the tumor. This chain links TRBV6-1 with TRBJ1-2, with D possibly matching TRBD1 (5 bases). The CDR3 DNA sequence: TGTGCCAGCAGGGGATCCTCCGGCAGGGTGGGGGGCTACACCTTC. It specifies CASRGSSGRVGGYTF.